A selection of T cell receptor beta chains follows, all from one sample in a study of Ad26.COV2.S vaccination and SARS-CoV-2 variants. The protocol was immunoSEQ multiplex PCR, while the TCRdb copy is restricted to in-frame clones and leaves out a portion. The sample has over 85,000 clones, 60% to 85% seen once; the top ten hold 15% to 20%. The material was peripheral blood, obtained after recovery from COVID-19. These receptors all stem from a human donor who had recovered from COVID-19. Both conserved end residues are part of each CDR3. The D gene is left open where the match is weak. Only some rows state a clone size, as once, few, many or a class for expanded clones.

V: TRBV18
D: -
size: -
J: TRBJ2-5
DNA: TGTGCCAGCTCACCACCGAAAAGGTCGAGAAGCACAGAGACCCAGTACTTC
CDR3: CASSPPKRSRSTETQYF

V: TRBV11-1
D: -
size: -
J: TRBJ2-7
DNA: TGTGCCAGCAGCTTAGAATCACTGTCCTACGAGCAGTACTTC
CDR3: CASSLESLSYEQYF

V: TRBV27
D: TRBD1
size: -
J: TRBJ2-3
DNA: TGTGCCAGCAGTTCGACAGGGGCCGCCGATACGCAGTATTTT
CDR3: CASSSTGAADTQYF

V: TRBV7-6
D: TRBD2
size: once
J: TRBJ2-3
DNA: TGTGCCAGCAGCTTAGTGCCTAGCGGGGGATCAGATACGCAGTATTTT
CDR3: CASSLVPSGGSDTQYF

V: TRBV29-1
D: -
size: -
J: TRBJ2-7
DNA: TGCAGCGTGATGGAGGGAAACGAGCAGTACTTC
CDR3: CSVMEGNEQYF

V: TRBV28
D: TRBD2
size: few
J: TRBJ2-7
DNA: TGCGGCAGTAACAGCGGGGGGGCCTACGAGCAGTACTTC
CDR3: CGSNSGGAYEQYF

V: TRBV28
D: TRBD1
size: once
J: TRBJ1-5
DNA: TGTGCCAGCAGGCCGGAGGGGGCGCCAGGCAATCAGCCCCAGCATTTT
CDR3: CASRPEGAPGNQPQHF

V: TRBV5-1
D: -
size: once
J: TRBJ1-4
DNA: TGCGCCAGCAGCATACAGGGCCATGATGAAAAACTGTTTTTT
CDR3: CASSIQGHDEKLFF

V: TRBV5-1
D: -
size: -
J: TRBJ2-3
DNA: TGCGCCAGCAGCCCAACGGCCCGCAGGGTTACAGATACGCAGTATTTT
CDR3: CASSPTARRVTDTQYF

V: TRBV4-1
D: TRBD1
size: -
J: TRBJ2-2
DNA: TGCGCCAGCAGCCAAGTAGGTCAGGGGGACACCGGGGAGCTGTTTTTT
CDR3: CASSQVGQGDTGELFF

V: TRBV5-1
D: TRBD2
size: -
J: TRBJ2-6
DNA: TGCGCCAGCAGCTTGGTTGGGGGGGCTGGGGCCAACGTCCTGACTTTC
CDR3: CASSLVGGAGANVLTF

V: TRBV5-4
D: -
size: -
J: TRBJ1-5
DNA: TGTGCCAGCAGCTTGGAGCCGGCGGGTTCCCAGCATTTT
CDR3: CASSLEPAGSQHF

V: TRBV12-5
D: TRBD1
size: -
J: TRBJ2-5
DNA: TGTGCTAGTGGTTTGGCCCGGGACAGTGGGCAAGAGACCCAGTACTTC
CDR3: CASGLARDSGQETQYF

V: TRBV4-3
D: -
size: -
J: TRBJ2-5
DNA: TGCGCCAGCAGCCCCGAGACAGGAGGAGAGACCCAGTACTTC
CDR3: CASSPETGGETQYF

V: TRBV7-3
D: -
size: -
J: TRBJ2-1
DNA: TGTGCCAGCAGCTTGGGTCCGACCCTTCAGATTGAGCAGTTCTTC
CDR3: CASSLGPTLQIEQFF

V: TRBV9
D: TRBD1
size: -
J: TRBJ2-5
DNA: TGTGCCAGCAGCGCATGGACAGGGGATATCGAGACCCAGTACTTC
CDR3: CASSAWTGDIETQYF

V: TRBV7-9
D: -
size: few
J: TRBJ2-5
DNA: TGTGCCAGCAGCTTATGGGGCCCCGGGGGGCTCCATCCCCAGTACTTC
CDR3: CASSLWGPGGLHPQYF

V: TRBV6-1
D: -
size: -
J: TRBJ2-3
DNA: TGTGCCAGCAGTGAGACTCTAGCCCCAGGCACAGATACGCAGTATTTT
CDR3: CASSETLAPGTDTQYF

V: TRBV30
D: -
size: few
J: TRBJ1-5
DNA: TGTGCCTGGAGTGGGGGCGGGATCAATCAGCCCCAGCATTTT
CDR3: CAWSGGGINQPQHF